This record looks at one T cell receptor beta chain sequence and its context. No antigen is known for it. No quality values exist for individual bases; no much larger clone is one base distant. For CDR1 and CDR2, the germline V gene lists KGHSH and LQKENI. Trimming takes 6 bases from V and 2 bases from J, and the germline ends sit 9 bases apart. The CDR3 contains 13 residues, cysteine and phenylalanine counted. Of the read, only the CDR3 DNA is kept; its 39 bases are in frame from base 1. Library preparation used the immunoSEQ multiplex PCR assay. Entries here come from immuneACCESS through TCRdb and include only in-frame sequences with V and J called. Some clones fail to appear in such tables; in the studies checked, an unresolved V gene covers under half of the shortfall, and the cause of the remainder is unknown. The sample has 130,000 to 150,000 clones on record, approximately 86% of them singletons. Together, the top ten hold approximately 9.4% of the sample.

The sample belongs to a study of control samples from healthy donors and cancer patients (dated by TCRdb to 2019 to 2021). Sequencing used blood. The origin of this receptor is a woman aged 25 to 39 in good health. The chain is assembled from TRBV18 and TRBJ2-3; no D segment can be confidently identified. The DNA is as follows: TGTGCCAGCTCGCCTTCTATCACAGATACGCAGTATTTT. The encoded protein is CASSPSITDTQYF.